Listed below are T cell receptor beta chains from one sample, sequenced in a study of PD-L1 blockade in urothelial cancer. Sequencing used immunoSEQ multiplex PCR; TCRdb keeps in-frame clones, though not all of them. The table lists 45,000 or so clones, approximately 88% of them singletons, with around 4.2% in the top ten. Sequenced material: PBMCs, taken around atezolizumab (anti-PD-L1) treatment. The receptors were gathered from an elderly man with urothelial cancer. The CDR3 runs from the conserved cysteine through the conserved F or W. Each record gives: clone size, V gene, J gene, D gene, CDR3 protein, CDR3 DNA. The D gene is left open where the match is weak. A clone size is listed for some rows: how often the clone was seen (once, few, many), or a class if it is expanded.

-	TRBV7-9	TRBJ2-7	-	CASSFEGGYAYEQYF	TGTGCCAGCAGCTTCGAAGGAGGATACGCCTACGAGCAGTACTTC
-	TRBV5-8	TRBJ1-1	TRBD1	CASTLSGTGDTEAFF	TGTGCCAGCACATTGAGCGGGACAGGGGACACTGAAGCTTTCTTT
-	TRBV6-6	TRBJ2-7	TRBD1	CASSPGQDFYEQYF	TGTGCCAGCAGTCCTGGACAGGACTTCTACGAGCAGTACTTC
-	TRBV10-3	TRBJ1-1	TRBD1	CAIRGDRVNTEAFF	TGTGCCATCAGGGGGGACAGGGTGAACACTGAAGCTTTCTTT
-	TRBV30	TRBJ1-4	TRBD1	CAWRVGTVNEKLFF	TGTGCCTGGAGAGTAGGGACAGTGAATGAAAAACTGTTTTTT
-	TRBV6-5	TRBJ1-3	-	CASRQGPSGNTIYF	TGTGCCAGCAGGCAGGGTCCCTCTGGAAACACCATATATTTT
-	TRBV5-6	TRBJ1-5	-	CASSLGLTGKVGNQPQHF	TGTGCCAGCAGCTTGGGCCTAACAGGGAAAGTAGGCAATCAGCCCCAGCATTTT
-	TRBV5-1	TRBJ2-7	-	CASSLGSSFGDSQEYF	TGCGCCAGCAGCTTGGGTTCTTCATTCGGGGACTCCCAGGAGTACTTC
once	TRBV7-6	TRBJ2-5	-	CASSLSSGASAQETQYF	TGTGCCAGCAGCTTATCTTCCGGAGCTAGCGCTCAAGAGACCCAGTACTTC
-	TRBV6-5	TRBJ2-5	TRBD2	CASSSLAGEETQYF	TGTGCCAGCAGTTCACTAGCGGGAGAAGAGACCCAGTACTTC
once	TRBV5-1	TRBJ2-1	-	CASTWTTYNEQFF	TGCGCCAGCACCTGGACTACCTACAATGAGCAGTTCTTC
-	TRBV7-9	TRBJ1-5	TRBD1	CASSLGGTGGVGNQPQHF	TGTGCCAGCAGCTTAGGTGGGACAGGGGGAGTAGGCAATCAGCCCCAGCATTTT
-	TRBV10-3	TRBJ2-7	TRBD2	CAISVSGSSYEQYF	TGTGCCATCAGTGTAAGCGGGAGCTCCTACGAGCAGTACTTC
-	TRBV5-1	TRBJ1-1	TRBD1	CASSLGDRGRFEAFF	TGCGCCAGCAGCTTGGGAGACAGGGGGCGTTTTGAAGCTTTCTTT
-	TRBV5-1	TRBJ2-2	TRBD2	CASSLGGSSGTGELFF	TGCGCCAGCAGCTTGGGTGGCTCTAGCGGCACCGGGGAGCTGTTTTTT
-	TRBV10-3	TRBJ1-2	-	CAIRFQALSAYGYTF	TGTGCCATCAGGTTCCAGGCCCTCTCTGCATATGGCTACACCTTC
-	TRBV7-2	TRBJ1-2	-	CASSLGRGGGYGYTF	TGTGCCAGCAGCTTAGGAAGGGGGGGCGGTTATGGCTACACCTTC
-	TRBV13	TRBJ2-5	-	CASSLLGTLPGTLGRETQYF	TGTGCCAGCAGCCTCCTGGGGACATTGCCGGGAACCCTTGGAAGGGAGACCCAGTACTTC
-	TRBV18	TRBJ2-3	-	CASSPQSTSTDTQYF	TGTGCCAGCTCACCACAAAGTACTAGCACAGATACGCAGTATTTT
-	TRBV9	TRBJ2-2	TRBD1	CASSAYTRDRGTGELFF	TGTGCCAGCAGCGCGTATACTCGGGACAGGGGCACCGGGGAGCTGTTTTTT
-	TRBV5-1	TRBJ2-1	-	CASSPALDNEQFF	TGCGCCAGCAGCCCGGCGCTAGACAATGAGCAGTTCTTC
-	TRBV6-5	TRBJ2-7	-	CASSRGITSYEQYF	TGTGCCAGCAGTCGAGGGATTACCTCCTACGAGCAGTACTTC
-	TRBV2	TRBJ1-2	-	CASSDDRRLLYGYTF	TGTGCCAGCAGTGACGACAGGAGACTTTTATATGGCTACACCTTC
-	TRBV7-9	TRBJ2-4	TRBD2	CASSRTSGSGNIQYF	TGTGCCAGCAGCCGGACTAGCGGGAGTGGGAACATTCAGTACTTC
once	TRBV10-3	TRBJ2-3	TRBD2	CAITPGSGKVTDTQYF	TGTGCCATCACCCCGGGGAGCGGGAAAGTCACAGATACGCAGTATTTT
few	TRBV10-3	TRBJ2-1	TRBD1	CAINGQGTFNEQFF	TGTGCCATCAACGGACAGGGGACTTTCAATGAGCAGTTCTTC
-	TRBV7-2	TRBJ1-2	TRBD1	CASSTDRGPYGYTF	TGTGCCAGCAGCACGGACAGGGGCCCCTATGGCTACACCTTC
-	TRBV6-6	TRBJ2-1	TRBD2	CAILRGGENEQFF	TGTGCCATACTCCGGGGAGGGGAGAATGAGCAGTTCTTC
-	TRBV19	TRBJ2-7	TRBD2	CASRSGRLAVEQYF	TGTGCCAGTAGGTCCGGGAGACTAGCGGTCGAGCAGTACTTC
-	TRBV5-1	TRBJ2-7	-	CASSSLDSTGYEQYF	TGCGCCAGCAGCTCCTTGGACAGTACTGGCTACGAGCAGTACTTC
-	TRBV29-1	TRBJ2-5	-	CSVVQGAGFQETQYF	TGCAGCGTTGTACAGGGAGCGGGGTTCCAAGAGACCCAGTACTTC
-	TRBV6-5	TRBJ2-2	-	CASRPGQFGELFF	TGTGCCAGCAGACCCGGACAGTTCGGGGAGCTGTTTTTT
-	TRBV19	TRBJ2-5	TRBD2	CASSKSGGVQETQYF	TGTGCCAGTAGTAAGTCGGGGGGGGTCCAAGAGACCCAGTACTTC
-	TRBV27	TRBJ2-5	-	CASSLFPSSAGTQYF	TGTGCCAGCAGTTTATTCCCCTCTAGCGCCGGGACCCAGTACTTC
-	TRBV7-9	TRBJ1-3	-	CASSLVDTGNTIYF	TGTGCCAGCAGCTTAGTCGACACCGGAAACACCATATATTTT
-	TRBV27	TRBJ2-4	-	CASSFVGGGNIQYF	TGTGCCAGCAGTTTCGTGGGAGGTGGAAACATTCAGTACTTC
-	TRBV19	TRBJ2-1	TRBD2	CASSIAGAGRGEQFF	TGTGCCAGTAGTATAGCCGGAGCGGGAAGGGGTGAGCAGTTCTTC
-	TRBV2	TRBJ1-2	-	CASRDQGDGYTF	TGTGCCAGCAGGGACCAGGGTGATGGCTACACCTTC
-	TRBV5-1	TRBJ2-1	TRBD2	CASSLASGTSGSNEQFF	TGCGCCAGCAGCTTAGCGTCGGGGACTAGCGGGAGTAATGAGCAGTTCTTC
-	TRBV5-1	TRBJ2-1	TRBD2	CASSLEGTKDEQFF	TGCGCCAGCAGCTTGGAGGGGACTAAGGATGAGCAGTTCTTC
-	TRBV5-1	TRBJ2-3	TRBD1	CASKTQGQSDTQYF	TGCGCCAGCAAAACACAGGGGCAGTCCGATACGCAGTATTTT
few	TRBV11-3	TRBJ2-7	TRBD2	CASSLSGAGTSIKWEQYF	TGTGCCAGCAGCTTAAGTGGGGCCGGGACTAGTATTAAGTGGGAGCAGTACTTC
-	TRBV9	TRBJ2-2	TRBD1	CASSVRGTVNTGELFF	TGTGCCAGCAGCGTAAGAGGGACAGTCAACACCGGGGAGCTGTTTTTT
-	TRBV19	TRBJ2-5	TRBD2	CASSSGIRETQYF	TGTGCCAGTTCAAGCGGGATCCGAGAGACCCAGTACTTC
once	TRBV5-1	TRBJ1-3	TRBD1	CASSANTGTGGNSGNTIYF	TGCGCCAGCAGCGCAAATACCGGGACAGGGGGCAACTCTGGAAACACCATATATTTT
-	TRBV19	TRBJ1-3	-	CASSIRSRDTIYF	TGTGCCAGTAGTATTAGAAGTCGAGACACCATATATTTT
-	TRBV6-5	TRBJ2-7	-	CASSYSPARFYEQYF	TGTGCCAGCAGTTACTCTCCCGCCAGGTTCTACGAGCAGTACTTC
-	TRBV28	TRBJ1-5	-	CASSLSGGNQPQHF	TGTGCCAGCAGTTTATCCGGGGGAAATCAGCCCCAGCATTTT
-	TRBV18	TRBJ1-1	TRBD1	CASSPQLLQGAGTEAFF	TGTGCCAGCTCACCGCAGCTTTTACAGGGGGCAGGCACTGAAGCTTTCTTT
-	TRBV5-4	TRBJ2-3	TRBD1	CASRAGTGASTDTQYF	TGTGCCAGCAGGGCCGGGACAGGGGCTAGCACAGATACGCAGTATTTT
-	TRBV30	TRBJ2-7	TRBD2	CAWRTSGTREQYF	TGTGCCTGGAGGACTAGCGGGACCCGGGAGCAGTACTTC
-	TRBV7-2	TRBJ2-1	-	CASSLGLASAYNEQFF	TGTGCCAGCAGCTTAGGGCTAGCTAGTGCGTACAATGAGCAGTTCTTC
-	TRBV2	TRBJ2-2	TRBD2	CASRPGLAGGGTGELFF	TGTGCCAGCAGGCCGGGACTAGCGGGAGGTGGCACCGGGGAGCTGTTTTTT
once	TRBV2	TRBJ2-5	TRBD1	CASRGDREQETQYF	TGTGCCAGCAGGGGGGACAGGGAACAAGAGACCCAGTACTTC
once	TRBV14	TRBJ2-2	-	CASSQVSTGELFF	TGTGCCAGCAGCCAAGTTTCAACCGGGGAGCTGTTTTTT
once	TRBV30	TRBJ2-7	-	CATRSSREGHEQYF	TGTGCCACCCGATCCAGCAGGGAAGGCCACGAGCAGTACTTC
-	TRBV6-1	TRBJ2-5	-	CASSESRNRALQETQYF	TGTGCCAGCAGTGAATCACGGAACAGGGCCCTCCAAGAGACCCAGTACTTC
few	TRBV5-4	TRBJ1-1	-	CASSFFSGGNTEAFF	TGTGCCAGCAGCTTTTTCTCCGGGGGGAACACTGAAGCTTTCTTT